This note documents a single T cell receptor beta chain sequence. Antigen specificity is unknown. This is likely a read error, given that the CDR3 carries no conserved phenylalanine or tryptophan at its end. The V end was cut by 5 bases, the J end by 9 bases, with 14 bases between. Germline CDR1 and CDR2: MNHNS and SASEGT. The CDR3 has 13 amino acids. This sample is drawn from a study of blood T cells in healthy people across ages. Whole-study findings and limits: The study regarded diversity estimates from one million T cells as underestimates. For the donors, CMV status was unknown and possibly confounded expanded clonotype changes. Comparison with aged donors showed that long-lived donors had more naive CD4+ cells and higher diversity. Percentage of naive T cells showed a strong correlation with TCR beta diversity.

With a J-beta primer mix and a sample-barcoded 5' primer, a second PCR ran 7 to 11 cycles. TCRdb reprocessed the 5' RACE reads with MiXCR, giving one entry per CDR3 protein. The sample lists roughly 1,800,000 distinct CDR3 sequences; just under 50% were seen once. The sample was blood. The chain couples TRBV6-1 to TRBJ2-1; TRBD2 is a possible D gene (6 bases). The origin of this receptor is a woman in her thirties or forties in good health. The CDR3 loop reads CASSPSAGSEQFV. DNA for the CDR3: TGTGCCAGCAGTCCTAGCGCTGGGAGTGAGCAGTTCGTC.